Below are 21 T cell receptor beta chains sequenced from a single sample in a study of blood T cells in healthy people across ages. Combining a sample-barcoded 5' primer with a J-beta primer mix, a second PCR ran for roughly 7 to 12 cycles. In TCRdb, the 5' RACE reads were re-called with MiXCR into one record per CDR3 protein. Of about 510,000 distinct CDR3 sequences listed, roughly a quarter are singletons. These records were also assigned to another study, of T cells of mothers and their children.

Sequences were obtained from blood. The source is a boy aged 2 to 9 in good health.

This clonotype has a handful of counts. The junction departs from germline at one end; a sequencing error may be responsible. The CDR3 reads CAIRRETGGETQHF. CDR3 coding DNA: TGTGCCATCAGGAGGGAGACAGGGGGAGAGACCCAGCACTTC. The chain joins TRBV10-3 to TRBJ2-5; 9 nucleotides align to TRBD1. Germline loops: CDR1 ENHRY, CDR2 SYGVKD. The CDR3 runs 14 residues.

This clonotype turned up a few times. The gene calls are TRBV15 and TRBJ2-5; D is perhaps TRBD1 or TRBD2 (5 bases each). The V end lost 2 bases, the J end lost 5 bases, and 12 bases lay between the germline ends. This CDR3 comprises 14 residues. The germline CDR1 and CDR2 sequences are LNHNV and YYDKDF (reference sequence). The CDR3 bases are TGTGCCACCAGCAGACAACGGGGCGCGGAGACCCAGTACTTC. This codes for CATSRQRGAETQYF.

The chain has TRBV7-8 and TRBJ2-1; 10 bases line up with TRBD2. Germline CDR1 SGHVS, CDR2 FQNEAQ. The CDR3 is made up of 20 amino acids. The V gene end was trimmed by 5 bases and the J gene end by 0 bases; junction bases not matched to a gene: 16. CDR3 nucleotides: TGTGCCAGCAGCCCAAGGGGAAGCGGGAGGGCCCCACGCTCCTACAATGAGCAGTTCTTC. Its protein is CASSPRGSGRAPRSYNEQFF.

The chain employs TRBV5-1 and TRBJ2-2; 12 positions match TRBD2. CDR3 length equals 15 residues. The junction had 6 bases not matched to a gene; V was cut back by 7 bases and J by 5 bases. CDR1 and CDR2 from the germline V gene are SGHRS and YFSETQ. The CDR3 region is CASGLTSGRTGELFF. For the CDR3, the DNA is TGCGCCAGCGGCCTGACTAGCGGGAGAACCGGGGAGCTGTTTTTT.

This clonotype was seen only a few times. The DNA of the CDR3 is TGTGCCAGCAGCTTAAAGGCGGGGGATGAGCAGTACTTC. This codes for CASSLKAGDEQYF. V gene TRBV7-9 combines with J gene TRBJ2-7; TRBD2 matches 7 bases. CDR3 length: 13 amino acids. After removal of 2 bases from V and 7 bases from J, the junction contained 5 bases not matched to a gene. In germline, CDR1 is SEHNR, CDR2 FQNEAQ (reference sequence).

The chain has TRBV29-1 and TRBJ2-5; D perhaps matches TRBD1 (5 bases). The ends were cut back, 5 bases at V and 1 base at J, with 11 bases in the middle. The CDR3 runs 13 residues. CDR1 is SQVTM, CDR2 ANQGSEA, per germline. The CDR3 loop reads CSVFGHLQETQYF. For the CDR3, the DNA is TGCAGCGTTTTCGGACACCTCCAAGAGACCCAGTACTTC.

This clonotype was found a few times. No DNA is shown, since the ends of the CDR3 on it are uncertain; the CDR3 is the one TCRdb lists. The chain has TRBV21-1 and TRBJ2-7; the listed D gene, TRBD2, was not tested against the DNA. TRBV21-1 is termed a pseudogene. The CDR3 region is 14 residues in length, termini included. This chain's CDR3 is CASIFARGAIEQYF.

The sample holds a few counts of this clonotype. The V call is TRBV6-1, the J call TRBJ1-2, with 11 bases aligning to TRBD1. J gave up 8 bases and V 6 bases, and 26 bases lay outside the gene matches. The CDR3 covers 20 residues. CDR1 and CDR2 (germline): MNHNS, SASEGT. CDR3 residues: CASSHRGTGGIPTPMWGYTF. Here the CDR3 DNA reads TGTGCCAGCAGCCATCGAGGGACAGGGGGTATTCCTACTCCTATGTGGGGCTACACCTTC.

This clonotype was observed a handful of times. CDR3 residues: CSAQLRGNYGYTF. In DNA, the CDR3 is TGCAGTGCTCAACTCAGGGGGAACTATGGCTACACCTTC. This sequence joins TRBV20-1 and TRBJ1-2; TRBD1 matches at 7 bases. The V and J ends lost 5 bases and 2 bases, in that order; junction bases with no gene match: 5. Germline V gives CDR1 DFQATT, CDR2 SNEGSKA (reference sequence). CDR3 length: 13 amino acids.

This chain uses TRBV7-6 with TRBJ1-5; the D is unclear. The CDR3 is 13 residues long. V was pared by 1 base and J by 5 bases, with 6 bases between. Germline CDR1 SGHVS, CDR2 FNYEAQ. CDR3 protein: CASSLVRDQPQHF. The CDR3, as DNA: TGTGCCAGCAGCTTAGTGAGGGATCAGCCCCAGCATTTT.

This clonotype was seen only a few times. The rearrangement joins TRBV6-1 to TRBJ2-7; no clear D gene. This CDR3 is 13 amino acids long. Germline values: CDR1 MNHNS, CDR2 SASEGT. Trimming shortened V by 1 base and J by 2 bases, and 6 bases separated the two germline ends. CDR3 bases: TGTGCCAGCAGTGAAGGGGCCACCTACGAGCAGTACTTC. Translating it yields CASSEGATYEQYF.

The V and J genes are TRBV20-1 and TRBJ1-2; D gene unclear. Germline values: CDR1 DFQATT, CDR2 SNEGSKA (reference sequence). V lost 1 base and J 2 bases, leaving 5 bases between the germline ends. This CDR3 contains 12 residues. The CDR3 is CSARAQNYGYTF. The CDR3 coding sequence is TGCAGTGCTAGAGCACAGAACTATGGCTACACCTTC.

This clonotype was observed a few times. The CDR3 sequence: CASSLGVGLQRYEQYF. CDR3 DNA sequence: TGTGCCAGCAGCTTAGGGGTGGGGCTCCAACGCTACGAGCAGTACTTC. The chain carries TRBV7-9 and TRBJ2-7; D may be TRBD1 (5 bases). Germline values: CDR1 SEHNR, CDR2 FQNEAQ (reference sequence). This CDR3 spans 16 amino acids. Trimming removed 1 base from V and 3 bases from J, with 16 bases in between.

The chain employs TRBV5-1 and TRBJ2-4; the D call may be TRBD1 or TRBD2 (6 bases each). This CDR3 is built from 18 residues. The germline CDR1 and CDR2 sequences are SGHRS and YFSETQ. The V end lost 2 bases, the J end lost 3 bases, and 21 bases lay between the germline ends. The CDR3 DNA reads TGCGCCAGCAGCTTTAAGCCCGGAGGGGGATTTAGCAAAAACATTCAGTACTTC. Its protein product is CASSFKPGGGFSKNIQYF.

This sequence joins TRBV2 and TRBJ2-1; maybe TRBD2 (5 bases). V lost 8 bases and J lost 4, with 12 bases in between. CDR1 is SNHLY, CDR2 FYNNEI, per germline. The CDR3 runs 13 residues. Written as DNA, the CDR3 is TGTGCCAGCGAGACTACTCGTTACAATGAGCAGTTCTTC. Residues: CASETTRYNEQFF.

A few counts support this clonotype. The chain employs TRBV3-1 and TRBJ2-5; 9 nucleotides match TRBD1. Germline CDR1 is LGHDT and CDR2 is YNNKEL (reference sequence). Unmatched junction bases numbered 7, after V lost 0 bases and J lost 5 bases. The CDR3 is 16 amino acids. For the CDR3, the DNA is TGTGCCAGCAGCCAAGATCGGGACAGGGCGAGGGAGACCCAGTACTTC. This translates into CASSQDRDRARETQYF.

The chain joins TRBV20-1 to TRBJ2-1; unclear D gene. The J call is doubtful: the DNA matches TRBJ2-7 better. This CDR3 region has 11 residues. The V gene's germline CDR1 is DFQATT and CDR2 SNEGSKA (reference sequence). CDR3 sequence: CSARTSWEQYF. CDR3 in DNA: TGCAGTGCTAGAACCTCCTGGGAGCAGTACTTC.

The chain is built from TRBV29-1 and TRBJ2-7, with D uncertain. V was cut by 4 bases and J by 0 bases, with 19 bases left in between. The CDR3 loop spans 16 amino acids. CDR1 is SQVTM and CDR2 is ANQGSEA in the germline V gene. CDR3 region: CSVGLRAGRSSYEQYF. CDR3 DNA: TGCAGCGTTGGTCTCCGGGCAGGCCGAAGCTCCTACGAGCAGTACTTC.

This sequence joins TRBV10-3 and TRBJ2-7; D call uncertain. The CDR3 covers 11 residues. V was cut by 8 bases and J by 1 base, with 6 bases left in between. Germline V gene lookup returns CDR1 ENHRY and CDR2 SYGVKD. The CDR3 DNA is TGTGCCATCGGGGATTCCTACGAGCAGTACTTC. Translated: CAIGDSYEQYF.

V and J are TRBV10-3 and TRBJ2-7; 13 bases are a match to TRBD2. The V gene's germline CDR1 is ENHRY and CDR2 SYGVKD. V shed 6 bases and J 6 bases; nucleotides not matched to a gene: 8. The CDR3 covers 15 residues. CDR3 region: CAIRTGLAGSLEQYF. The CDR3 DNA sequence: TGTGCCATCAGGACGGGACTAGCGGGGTCCCTCGAGCAGTACTTC.

A few counts support this clonotype. V and J are TRBV20-1 and TRBJ2-5, with 9 bases aligning to TRBD1. Per germline, CDR1 DFQATT and CDR2 SNEGSKA (reference sequence). V dropped 5 bases and J dropped 1; count of bases not matched to a gene: 17. The CDR3 loop spans 18 amino acids. The CDR3 DNA follows: TGCAGTGCTGAAACGATGGCCGGACAGGGGACCCTCCAAGAGACCCAGTACTTC. Its translation is CSAETMAGQGTLQETQYF.